Below, one TCR beta chain is given with its context. V shed 3 bases and J 3 bases; nucleotides not matched to a gene: 3. The V gene's germline CDR1 is SEHNR and CDR2 FQNEAQ (reference sequence). This CDR3 comprises 14 residues. The method was immunoSEQ multiplex PCR; TCRdb's version includes in-frame clones alone and lacks a portion of them. The sample contains 400,000 or so clones, 89% of which appear only once. This record comes from a study of blood T cell repertoires in COVID-19. About the research overall: Both acute and convalescent COVID-19 samples were obtained from the United States, Italy and Spain.

Seattle's cohort entered during active infection and was followed longitudinally. Sequencing used peripheral blood. The gene calls are TRBV7-9 and TRBJ2-7; 9 bases match TRBD2. The source of this sequence is a woman between 35 and 50 years old with COVID-19, enrolled during active disease. The CDR3, as DNA: TGTGCCAGCAGCTTTAGCGGGAGTATCTACGAGCAGTACTTC. Amino acids: CASSFSGSIYEQYF.